Below are 30 T cell receptor beta chains sequenced from a single sample in a study of CD8 T cells in Susac syndrome. The RNA, about 0.5 to 1 ug, was put through reverse transcription using random hexamers. TCRdb re-called the immunoSEQ multiplex PCR reads through MiXCR, storing one row per CDR3 protein. This sample has over 300,000 distinct CDR3 sequences; 92% occur once, and the top ten carry roughly 0.064%. Input material: CD4+ T cells from PBMCs. The source is a human donor with multiple sclerosis.

The rearrangement joins TRBV18 to TRBJ2-2, with TRBD2 matching over 9 bases. Germline trimming cut 5 bases from V and 4 bases from J; bases unmatched to any gene: 8. Looked up from germline, CDR1 is KGHSH and CDR2 is LQKENI. CDR3 length equals 16 residues. CDR3 nucleotide sequence: TGTGCCAGCTCAACTACCGGGACTAGCTTCACCGGGGAGCTGTTTTTT. Translating gives CASSTTGTSFTGELFF. Drawing the rest from reference TRBV18 and TRBJ2-2, the complete variable domain is NAGVMQNPRHLVRRRGQEARLRCSPMKGHSHVYWYRQLPEEGLKFMVYLQKENIIDESGMPKERFSAEFPKEGPSILRIQQVVRGDSAAYFCASSTTGTSFTGELFFGEGSRLTVL.

This rearrangement joins TRBV5-1 to TRBJ2-1; either TRBD1 or TRBD2 may supply D (5 bases each). Germline V gene sequence: CDR1 SGHRS, CDR2 YFSETQ. Between the trimmed V and J ends, which lost 4 bases and 5 bases, there was a span of 19 bases. CDR3 length equals 16 residues. The CDR3, as DNA: TGCGCCAGCAGCAGAGAACCCGGGACGGTAAACAATGAGCAGTTCTTC. Translated: CASSREPGTVNNEQFF.

J is TRBJ1-6 and V is TRBV9; a weak D match, TRBD1 (5 bases). Trimming shortened V by 1 base and J by 8 bases, and 13 bases separated the two germline ends. The CDR3 is 15 amino acids. Germline CDR1 reads SGDLS; CDR2 reads YYNGEE. The CDR3 nucleotides are TGTGCCAGCAGCGTAACCGGGGCCGCAGATTCACCCCTCCACTTT. It specifies CASSVTGAADSPLHF.

This sequence joins TRBV10-2 and TRBJ2-5, with D perhaps matching TRBD1 (5 bases). This CDR3 is built from 14 residues. V was clipped by 4 bases and J by 0 bases, with 9 bases between them. CDR1 is WSHSY and CDR2 is SAAADI in the germline V gene. The CDR3 loop is CASSGNRHQETQYF. The CDR3 DNA sequence: TGCGCCAGCAGTGGGAACAGGCACCAAGAGACCCAGTACTTC.

The chain is built from TRBV12-3 or TRBV12-4 and TRBJ1-5; no definite D call. The CDR3 spans 11 residues. V lost 8 bases and J 5 bases, leaving 7 bases between the germline ends. The CDR3 sequence is CASGRDQPQHF. The CDR3 DNA is TGTGCCAGCGGGCGGGATCAGCCCCAGCATTTT.

The chain combines TRBV3-1 with TRBJ1-1; 7 nucleotides line up with TRBD1. CDR1 is LGHDT, CDR2 YNNKEL, per germline (reference sequence). Trimming took 4 bases from V and 9 from J; bases not matched to a gene: 14. The CDR3 consists of 15 residues. The CDR3 loop is CASSLGVDREKQAFF. The CDR3 coding sequence is TGTGCCAGCAGCCTGGGAGTAGACAGGGAGAAACAAGCTTTCTTT.

The V and J genes are TRBV14 and TRBJ1-1; D not certain. The V gene's germline CDR1 is SGHDN and CDR2 FVKESK. CDR3 length: 17 amino acids. V lost 2 bases, J lost 1 base, and 17 bases lay in between. CDR3 DNA sequence: TGTGCCAGCAGCCAAAAAGGGCAAAGGGTGCAGAACACTGAAGCTTTCTTT. This translates into CASSQKGQRVQNTEAFF.

The rearrangement joins TRBV7-9 to TRBJ1-1; D unresolved. Looked up from germline, CDR1 is SEHNR and CDR2 is FQNEAQ (reference sequence). V lost 0 bases and J lost 0, with 5 bases in between. The CDR3 spans 14 residues. CDR3 sequence (DNA): TGTGCCAGCAGCTTAGCGAGGGTGAACACTGAAGCTTTCTTT. Protein sequence: CASSLARVNTEAFF.

This clonotype came up once. The chain has TRBV12-3 or TRBV12-4 and TRBJ1-1, with no clear D. V lost 6 bases, J lost 0 bases, and 17 bases lay in between. The CDR3 has 16 amino acids. CDR3 in DNA: TGTGCCAGCAGCTTCCTCCGAGTGTTCATGAACACTGAAGCTTTCTTT. Its translation is CASSFLRVFMNTEAFF.

The rearrangement joins TRBV20-1 to TRBJ2-2; D may correspond to TRBD1 or TRBD2 (6 bases each). Trimming left V 0 bases short and J 4 bases short, with 15 bases between. This CDR3 contains 16 residues. From germline, CDR1 is DFQATT and CDR2 SNEGSKA (reference sequence). The CDR3 here is CSARDLHGGGTGELFF. The CDR3 bases are TGCAGTGCTAGAGACCTCCACGGGGGCGGCACCGGGGAGCTGTTTTTT.

A single count supports this clonotype. This chain connects TRBV2 to TRBJ2-5; D possibly corresponds to TRBD2 (7 bases). In germline, CDR1 is SNHLY, CDR2 FYNNEI. CDR3 length: 13 residues. The CDR3 here is CAGGGPPEETQYF. The CDR3 DNA reads TGTGCTGGGGGGGGGCCCCCTGAAGAGACCCAGTACTTC.

V usage is TRBV18 and J usage is TRBJ2-5; tentatively, D is TRBD2 (6 bases). The V end was cut by 3 bases, the J end by 3 bases, with 23 bases between. Germline CDR1 and CDR2: KGHSH and LQKENI. This CDR3 comprises 18 residues. CDR3 DNA: TGTGCCAGCTCACCGCCCCCGTCTAGCGAGCAGACTAAAGAGACCCAGTACTTC. Amino acids: CASSPPPSSEQTKETQYF.

The genes are TRBV6-6 and TRBJ2-2; TRBD1 aligns across 8 bases. In germline, CDR1 is MNHNY, CDR2 SVGAGI (reference sequence). This CDR3 spans 14 amino acids. Trimming cost V 4 bases and J 7 bases; bases outside gene matches: 5. The CDR3 loop is CASSSGGPRGELFF. The CDR3 DNA reads as TGTGCCAGCAGTTCAGGGGGCCCCCGCGGGGAGCTGTTTTTT.

The chain links TRBV12-3 or TRBV12-4 to TRBJ1-2, with D possibly being TRBD1 (5 bases). Trimming took 0 bases from V and 2 from J, leaving 10 bases between them. The CDR3 length is 15 residues. DNA for the CDR3: TGTGCCAGCAGTTTAGCGTCACGGGGGAACTATGGCTACACCTTC. This sequence encodes CASSLASRGNYGYTF.

This sequence joins TRBV5-1 and TRBJ2-5; the D gene is possibly TRBD1 (5 bases). Germline CDR1 and CDR2: SGHRS and YFSETQ. The CDR3 runs to 15 residues. Trimming removed 5 bases from V and 2 bases from J, with 16 bases in between. CDR3 amino acids: CASSLNTGTQETQYF. CDR3 nucleotides: TGCGCCAGCAGTCTAAACACAGGAACACAAGAGACCCAGTACTTC.

The V call is TRBV5-1, the J call TRBJ2-1, with D perhaps TRBD2 (7 bases). The CDR3 has 14 amino acids. Trimming pared 0 bases from V and 10 bases from J, leaving 14 bases between. CDR1 and CDR2 from the germline V gene are SGHRS and YFSETQ. The CDR3 protein is CASSLERGAGEQFF. The CDR3 region has the DNA TGCGCCAGCAGCTTGGAACGGGGGGCCGGGGAGCAGTTCTTC.

This chain connects TRBV7-9 to TRBJ2-2, with 12 nucleotides matching TRBD2. V shed 5 bases and J 5 bases; nucleotides not matched to a gene: 6. This CDR3 comprises 16 residues. Germline CDR1 is SEHNR and CDR2 is FQNEAQ (reference sequence). CDR3 nucleotides: TGTGCCAGCAGCCCCGGGACTAGCGGGCTTACCGGGGAGCTGTTTTTT. Amino acids: CASSPGTSGLTGELFF.

This clonotype was observed a handful of times. V usage is TRBV29-1 and J usage is TRBJ2-7; D uncertain. With 7 bases removed from V and 2 bases from J, the gap between germline ends came to 12 bases. Germline CDR1 SQVTM, CDR2 ANQGSEA. The CDR3 is 12 amino acids. CDR3 in amino acids: CSAHSATYEQYF. DNA of the CDR3: TGCAGCGCACACAGCGCGACCTACGAGCAGTACTTC.

The rearrangement uses TRBV29-1 and TRBJ2-2; a weak D match, TRBD2 (7 bases). Trimming stripped 4 bases from V and 4 bases from J, with 13 bases between. This CDR3 contains 14 residues. Germline V gives CDR1 SQVTM, CDR2 ANQGSEA. The CDR3: CSVAVGGLTGELFF. CDR3 sequence (DNA): TGCAGCGTTGCGGTCGGGGGGCTCACCGGGGAGCTGTTTTTT.

In its sample, this clonotype was seen once. The chain links TRBV20-1 to TRBJ2-7, with D hard to call. The CDR3 is 13 residues long. CDR1 is DFQATT, CDR2 SNEGSKA, per germline (reference sequence). V lost 2 bases to trimming and J lost 2 bases, with 10 bases between them. The DNA of the CDR3 is TGCAGTGCTAGACGGCCGATAGCCTACGAGCAGTACTTC. Protein: CSARRPIAYEQYF.

The rearrangement uses TRBV5-5 and TRBJ2-7; 7 bases fit TRBD2. Trimming cost V 0 bases and J 2 bases; bases outside gene matches: 5. This CDR3 is 15 amino acids long. Germline V gene sequence: CDR1 SGHKS, CDR2 YYEKEE (reference sequence). CDR3 nucleotide sequence: TGTGCCAGCAGCTTGGTGCTAGCGGTTCCCTACGAGCAGTACTTC. Its translation: CASSLVLAVPYEQYF.

The CDR3 protein is CASSQEARQRSQYF. For the CDR3, the DNA is TGTGCCAGCAGCCAAGAAGCCCGTCAAAGGTCCCAGTACTTC. This sequence joins TRBV4-2 and TRBJ2-5; D gene ambiguous. The CDR3 contains 14 residues. Germline CDR1 LGHNA, CDR2 YNFKEQ. V lost 0 bases to trimming and J lost 9 bases, with 14 bases between them.

The chain couples TRBV12-3 or TRBV12-4 to TRBJ2-1; D is undetermined. The CDR3 loop spans 12 amino acids. V was shortened by 3 bases and J by 7 bases, with 7 bases between the two germline ends. CDR3 loop: CASSLSVNEQFF. CDR3 nucleotides: TGTGCCAGCAGTTTGAGTGTGAATGAGCAGTTCTTC.

This clonotype was detected once. The chain combines TRBV12-5 with TRBJ2-1, with D possibly being TRBD1 (6 bases). CDR1 LGHNT and CDR2 FRNRAP come from the germline V gene. The CDR3 sequence is 16 residues long. With 2 bases removed from V and 1 base from J, the gap between germline ends came to 12 bases. CDR3 coding DNA: TGTGCTAGTGGTTTGCCCCAGAGGGGGTCCTACAATGAGCAGTTCTTC. It translates to CASGLPQRGSYNEQFF.

V is TRBV7-3 and J is TRBJ2-2; D may correspond to TRBD1 or TRBD2 (6 bases each). The CDR3 is made up of 17 amino acids. CDR1 is SGHTA and CDR2 is FQGTGA in the germline V gene. Trimming left V 3 bases short and J 2 bases short, with 16 bases between. In DNA form, the CDR3 reads TGTGCCAGCAGCTTGGGGGGCCTGGCGCTTAACACCGGGGAGCTGTTTTTT. Protein sequence: CASSLGGLALNTGELFF.

The chain recombines TRBV12-3 or TRBV12-4 with TRBJ1-2, with a tentative D call TRBD1 (5 bases). With 5 bases removed from V and 3 bases from J, the gap between germline ends came to 16 bases. This CDR3 contains 15 residues. CDR3 nucleotide sequence: TGTGCCAGCAGTCCCGACTCAGGGTGGGACTATGGCTACACCTTC. Protein product: CASSPDSGWDYGYTF.

The J gene is TRBJ2-5, the V gene TRBV29-1; weak D call: TRBD1 (5 bases). The CDR3 loop spans 13 amino acids. Trimming took 6 bases from V and 3 from J, leaving 14 bases between them. Per the germline V gene, CDR1 is SQVTM and CDR2 is ANQGSEA. The CDR3 protein is CSVAGWGEETQYF. The CDR3 nucleotides read TGCAGCGTCGCCGGGTGGGGCGAAGAGACCCAGTACTTC.

The V call is TRBV9, the J call TRBJ1-1; a weak D match, TRBD1 (6 bases). The length of the CDR3 is 15 residues. Germline V gene sequence: CDR1 SGDLS, CDR2 YYNGEE. Trimming took off 3 bases at V and 3 bases at J, with 15 bases between the two ends. The CDR3 spells CASSGYRVGDTEAFF. CDR3 nucleotides: TGTGCCAGCAGCGGATACAGGGTTGGCGACACTGAAGCTTTCTTT.

In this sample, this clonotype turned up once. This chain joins TRBV5-1 and TRBJ2-7; 7 nucleotides match TRBD1. The CDR3 loop spans 17 amino acids. J was trimmed by 2 bases and V by 0 bases; bases with no gene match: 11. The V gene's germline CDR1 is SGHRS and CDR2 YFSETQ. This chain's CDR3 is CASSLAGTDRSPYEQYF. Here the CDR3 DNA reads TGCGCCAGCAGCTTGGCCGGGACAGACCGTTCTCCCTACGAGCAGTACTTC.

V and J are TRBV11-2 and TRBJ1-2, with 9 bases identical to TRBD1. V was clipped by 6 bases and J by 6 bases; unmatched bases: 14. Germline assignment: CDR1 SGHAT and CDR2 FQNNGV. The CDR3 is 16 residues long. The CDR3 loop reads CASRRITGGVGDGYTF. The CDR3 nucleotides are TGTGCCAGCAGACGCATTACAGGGGGCGTCGGGGATGGCTACACCTTC.